This T cell receptor beta chain derives from a study of blood T cell repertoires in COVID-19 (dated by TCRdb to about 2020). Turning to the overall study: Samples from collaborators originated in the United States, Italy and Spain and spanned both the acute and convalescent phases of COVID-19. The material from the prospective study consisted of cDNA or gDNA derived from T cells, B-cell-depleted T cells, or PBMCs. Deeply sampled blood TCRbeta repertoires from subjects exposed to, actively infected with, or recovered from COVID-19 were included in the dataset. The repertoires were released in a freely available public database meant as a resource for research on the immune response to SARS-CoV-2. The samples were drawn from the first 160 participants of the ongoing ImmuneRACE study and from 1,254 subjects provided by 6 global collaborators. Nearly every sample came with metadata listing a de-identified subject ID, COVID-19 status, age in years and sex. Where HLA class I and class II types were available, the types were taken from metadata supplied by the sample provider, not from assay-based typing. Study-wide conclusions, independent of this receptor: The amount of clinical and demographic metadata varied by source and participant and was provided uncurated.

Concerning this clone: Its cognate antigen has yet to be identified. No clone much larger than this one lies a single base away; base qualities are absent.

Each collaborating institution followed its own protocols to collect whole blood in K2EDTA tubes. For TCRbeta analysis, collaborators shipped samples as frozen whole blood, isolated PBMCs, or DNA extracted from either of those sample types. V ends up 7 bases short and J 6 bases short, with an unmatched junction base count of 10. The CDR3 sequence holds 13 residues, the cysteine and phenylalanine included. Only the CDR3 DNA is retained, 39 bases long and in frame from the first base. CDR1 and CDR2, per the germline V gene, are SQVTM and ANQGSEA. TCRbeta CDR3 regions were amplified from genomic DNA using the immunoSEQ Assay, a bias-controlled multiplex PCR. The paper's data handling went like this. The number of nucleated cells in each sample was estimated from the amplification of reference gene primers within the assay. To quantify the absolute abundance of each unique TCRbeta CDR3 rearrangement, sequence reads were collapsed and filtered. For each sample, productive Simpson clonality was calculated by taking the square root of Simpson's diversity index across productive rearrangements. This immuneACCESS table, as held by TCRdb, lists in-frame sequences with V and J called but not all clones. Of the missing ones, under half trace to an unresolved V gene in checked studies; the others have no known cause. V, J and clone size are taken as reported in that table, and D and trimming were inferred from the DNA itself. Here the sample has 71,000 or so clones; roughly 80% occur a single time. 28% of the sample rests with the top ten.

This receptor was taken from a man aged 65-85 years with acute or convalescent COVID-19. This sequence uses TRBV29-1 and TRBJ2-3; 7 junctional bases match TRBD1. Sequencing was performed on peripheral blood. CDR3 reads: CSGSTGSSDTQYF. The nucleotide sequence is TGCAGCGGATCGACAGGGTCGTCGGATACGCAGTATTTT.